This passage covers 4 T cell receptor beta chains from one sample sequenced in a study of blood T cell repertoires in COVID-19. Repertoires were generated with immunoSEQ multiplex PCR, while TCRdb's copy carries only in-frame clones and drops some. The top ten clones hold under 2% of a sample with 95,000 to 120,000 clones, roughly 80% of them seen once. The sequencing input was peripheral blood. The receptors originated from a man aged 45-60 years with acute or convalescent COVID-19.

The CDR3 is CASTPRGGQNEQFF. CDR3 sequence (DNA): TGTGCCAGCACCCCACGGGGAGGGCAGAATGAGCAGTTCTTC. This chain connects TRBV2 to TRBJ2-1, with 7 bases aligning to TRBD2. Germline values: CDR1 SNHLY, CDR2 FYNNEI. This CDR3 is 14 amino acids long. The V and J ends lost 7 bases and 7 bases, in that order; junction bases with no gene match: 10.

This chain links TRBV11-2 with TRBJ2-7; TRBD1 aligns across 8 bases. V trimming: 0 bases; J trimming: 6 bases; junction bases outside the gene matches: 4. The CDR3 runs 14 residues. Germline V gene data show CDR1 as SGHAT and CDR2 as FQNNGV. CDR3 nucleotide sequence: TGTGCCAGCAGCTTAGATGGTACAGGGGGCGAGCAGTACGTC. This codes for CASSLDGTGGEQYV.

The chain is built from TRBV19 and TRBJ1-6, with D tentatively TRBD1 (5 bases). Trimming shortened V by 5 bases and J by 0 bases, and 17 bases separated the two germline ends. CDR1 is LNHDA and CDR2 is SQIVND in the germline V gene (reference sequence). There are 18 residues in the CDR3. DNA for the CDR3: TGTGCCAGTAGTCGCCGCCTCAGGGAAAGCTCCTATAATTCACCCCTCCACTTT. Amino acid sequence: CASSRRLRESSYNSPLHF. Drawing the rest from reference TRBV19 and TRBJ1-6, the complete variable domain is DGGITQSPKYLFRKEGQNVTLSCEQNLNHDAMYWYRQDPGQGLRLIYYSQIVNDFQKGDIAEGYSVSREKKESFPLTVTSAQKNPTAFYLCASSRRLRESSYNSPLHFGNGTRLTVT.

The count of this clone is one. The CDR3 loop is CASYTGNNQPQHF. CDR3 nucleotide sequence: TGTGCCAGCTATACAGGTAACAATCAGCCCCAGCATTTT. The V and J genes are TRBV25-1 and TRBJ1-5; the D gene is possibly TRBD1 (5 bases). Germline lookup yields CDR1 MGHDK and CDR2 SYGVNS. The CDR3 contains 13 residues. Trimming took 8 bases from V and 3 from J, leaving 11 bases between them.